The 9 T cell receptor beta chains below all came from one sample that was sequenced in a study of PD-1 blockade in mismatch repair-deficient tumors. Clones were sequenced by immunoSEQ multiplex PCR, and TCRdb holds only the in-frame ones, with some missing. The data contain 90,000 to 130,000 clones, about 83% of them seen just once; the ten biggest clones take up 4.7%. Sequenced here: peripheral blood, sampled approximately 64 weeks after starting pembrolizumab. The receptor source for this set is an adult with mismatch repair-deficient cancer.

This chain connects TRBV19 to TRBJ2-2; D not certain. The CDR3 loop spans 14 amino acids. Trimming removed 6 bases at V and 0 bases at J, with 8 bases between. Germline V CDR1 and CDR2: LNHDA, SQIVND (reference sequence). The CDR3 bases are TGTGCCAGTAGCCCCCTCCCGAACACCGGGGAGCTGTTTTTT. Translated: CASSPLPNTGELFF. The full variable domain, rest sourced from reference TRBV19 and TRBJ2-2, is DGGITQSPKYLFRKEGQNVTLSCEQNLNHDAMYWYRQDPGQGLRLIYYSQIVNDFQKGDIAEGYSVSREKKESFPLTVTSAQKNPTAFYLCASSPLPNTGELFFGEGSRLTVL.

The chain uses TRBV6-1 and TRBJ1-1; 9 bases agree with TRBD1. Germline lookup yields CDR1 MNHNS and CDR2 SASEGT. Unmatched junction bases numbered 3, after V lost 4 bases and J lost 3 bases. The CDR3 covers 14 residues. CDR3 amino acids: CASSVDRGDTEAFF. The CDR3 DNA reads as TGTGCCAGCAGTGTGGACAGGGGAGACACTGAAGCTTTCTTT.

This clone has more than one count but fewer than ten. The chain couples TRBV9 to TRBJ1-3, with D perhaps TRBD1 (6 bases). V lost 4 bases and J 0 bases, leaving 11 bases between the germline ends. Germline CDR1 reads SGDLS; CDR2 reads YYNGEE. CDR3 length: 15 residues. The CDR3 reads CASSPQGISGNTIYF. CDR3 DNA: TGTGCCAGCAGCCCCCAGGGGATCTCTGGAAACACCATATATTTT.

This clone came up once. The V and J genes are TRBV27 and TRBJ2-1; D is ambiguous. V lost 5 bases and J lost 4, with 15 bases in between. The V gene's germline CDR1 is MNHEY and CDR2 SMNVEV (reference sequence). The CDR3 is 15 amino acids. The CDR3 sequence: CASSQLGPQYNEQFF. For the CDR3, the DNA is TGTGCCAGCAGTCAACTGGGTCCCCAATACAATGAGCAGTTCTTC.

V gene TRBV5-8 combines with J gene TRBJ1-1; 9 nucleotides align to TRBD1. J was trimmed by 1 base and V by 3 bases; bases with no gene match: 4. Germline-derived CDR1 and CDR2 are SGHTS and YDEGEE. The CDR3 is 15 amino acids. CDR3 coding DNA: TGTGCCAGCAGCTCCGGACAGGGGAAGAACACTGAAGCTTTCTTT. It codes for CASSSGQGKNTEAFF.

The rearrangement uses TRBV9 and TRBJ2-5, with no clear D. Trimming shortened V by 1 base and J by 5 bases, and 6 bases separated the two germline ends. The CDR3 runs 12 residues. Germline values: CDR1 SGDLS, CDR2 YYNGEE. The CDR3 loop is CASSVFGETQYF. CDR3 DNA sequence: TGTGCCAGCAGCGTATTCGGGGAGACCCAGTACTTC.

The chain is built from TRBV5-6 and TRBJ1-1; no clear D. The germline gives CDR1 SGHDT, CDR2 YYEEEE. V dropped 4 bases and J dropped 0 bases, with 4 bases sitting between them. The length of the CDR3 is 12 residues. The CDR3 region is CASSTMNTEAFF. CDR3 sequence (DNA): TGTGCCAGCAGCACTATGAACACTGAAGCTTTCTTT. Together with reference TRBV5-6 and TRBJ1-1, the CDR3 gives the full variable domain: DAGVTQSPTHLIKTRGQQVTLRCSPKSGHDTVSWYQQALGQGPQFIFQYYEEEERQRGNFPDRFSGHQFPNYSSELNVNALLLGDSALYLCASSTMNTEAFFGQGTRLTVV.

CDR3: CASTLDTTFYGYTF. CDR3 DNA sequence: TGTGCCAGTACCCTCGACACCACGTTCTATGGCTACACCTTC. The chain couples TRBV19 to TRBJ1-2; D is ambiguous. Trimming took off 7 bases at V and 4 bases at J, with 16 bases between the two ends. CDR3 length: 14 residues. The germline CDR1 and CDR2 sequences are LNHDA and SQIVND (reference sequence).

The chain links TRBV4-3 to TRBJ2-7, with D possibly TRBD1 on 6 matching bases. Looked up from germline, CDR1 is LGHNA and CDR2 is YSLEER. The CDR3 totals 16 residues. Trimming stripped 1 base from V and 3 bases from J, with 16 bases between. In nucleotides, the CDR3 is TGCGCCAGCAGCCAAGGGAGACAGGCCCTTTACTACGAGCAGTACTTC. It is translated as CASSQGRQALYYEQYF.